The sequence of this TCR beta chain was determined in a study of Ad26.COV2.S vaccination and SARS-CoV-2 variants. Study background: The study gave Ad26.COV2.S intramuscularly, once or twice 56 days apart.

Comments on this clone: What it binds is not known.

The CDR3 spans 13 residues. In germline, CDR1 is SNHLY, CDR2 FYNNEI. Trimming removed 5 bases from V and 4 bases from J, with 9 bases in between. General observations from the study: Vaccinated individuals (as opposed to placebo recipients) had higher spike-specific TCR breadth.

The treatment: around 19 received Ad26.COV2.S at low or high dose, single or two shots; several received placebo; per-sample allocation not given. Specimens were obtained on day 63 following the first vaccine or placebo injection. Donation was by an adult aged 18-55 years who was in Boston. The shot given was an Ad26 vector that makes Wuhan-strain SARS-CoV-2 spike. Assay used: immunoSEQ multiplex PCR; TCRdb lists only in-frame clones, some missing. In the table there are about 320,000 clones, 90% of which are singletons. The specimen was peripheral blood, collected in a trial of Ad26.COV2.S vaccine versus placebo. The TCR sequence derives from a person aged 18-60 years who received the Ad26.COV2.S COVID-19 vaccine or a placebo. The V call is TRBV2, the J call TRBJ1-3; the D gene is possibly TRBD1 (5 bases). This CDR3 is CASSPDRGNTIYF. Written as DNA, the CDR3 is TGTGCCAGCAGTCCTGACAGAGGAAACACCATATATTTT.